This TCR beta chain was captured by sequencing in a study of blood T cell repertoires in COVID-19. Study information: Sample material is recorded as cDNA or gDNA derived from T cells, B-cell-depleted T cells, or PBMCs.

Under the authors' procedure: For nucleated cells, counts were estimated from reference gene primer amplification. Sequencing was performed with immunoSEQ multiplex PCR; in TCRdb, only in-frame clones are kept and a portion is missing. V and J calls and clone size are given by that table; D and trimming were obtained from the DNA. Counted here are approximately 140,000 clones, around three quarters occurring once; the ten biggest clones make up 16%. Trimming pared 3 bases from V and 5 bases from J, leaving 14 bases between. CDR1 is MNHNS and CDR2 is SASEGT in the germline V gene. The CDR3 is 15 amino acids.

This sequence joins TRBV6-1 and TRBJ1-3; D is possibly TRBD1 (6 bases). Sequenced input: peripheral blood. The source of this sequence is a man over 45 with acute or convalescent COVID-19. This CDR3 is CASSDLAGARNTIYF. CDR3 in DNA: TGTGCCAGCAGTGATTTAGCAGGGGCCAGAAACACCATATATTTT.